The 20 T cell receptor beta chains below all came from one sample that was sequenced in a study of cytomegalovirus exposure and HLA in healthy donors. Primers: 60 Vbeta forward and 13 Jbeta reverse. The method was immunoSEQ multiplex PCR; TCRdb's version includes in-frame clones alone and lacks a portion of them. Of fewer than 250,000 clones listed, under 80% are singletons. Sequencing input: PBMCs. The receptors shown here come from a man aged 25-45 years in good health and CMV-seropositive.

The V gene is TRBV15, the J gene TRBJ1-5; the D is unclear. V lost 5 bases and J 1 base, leaving 9 bases between the germline ends. Germline V CDR1 and CDR2: LNHNV, YYDKDF (reference sequence). The CDR3 has 14 residues. CDR3: CATSYAGSNQPQHF. CDR3 DNA: TGTGCCACCAGCTATGCAGGAAGCAATCAGCCCCAGCATTTT.

The chain joins TRBV13 to TRBJ2-5, with 9 bases matching TRBD2. Near its end, the DNA agrees better with TRBJ2-7, so the J call may be wrong. The CDR3 totals 15 residues. CDR1 PRHDT and CDR2 FYEKMQ come from the germline V gene (reference sequence). The CDR3 sequence: CASSLGTSGAHEQYF. CDR3 sequence (DNA): TGTGCCAGCAGCTTAGGGACTAGCGGAGCCCACGAGCAGTACTTC.

Concerning this clone: This same CDR3 is encoded by further DNA sequences in the sample. The chain recombines TRBV9 with TRBJ2-1, with 8 bases aligning to TRBD2. The CDR3 loop spans 15 amino acids. CDR1 SGDLS and CDR2 YYNGEE come from the germline V gene. V dropped 0 bases and J dropped 4; count of bases not matched to a gene: 3. The CDR3 sequence: CASSVAGTSYNEQFF. The CDR3 DNA sequence: TGTGCCAGCAGCGTAGCCGGGACTAGTTACAATGAGCAGTTCTTC.

The CDR3 is CASSPLAGTGVETQYF. CDR3 coding DNA: TGTGCCAGCAGCCCACTCGCCGGGACAGGGGTGGAGACCCAGTACTTC. The V and J genes are TRBV25-1 and TRBJ2-5, with TRBD1 identical over 10 bases. Germline assignment: CDR1 MGHDK and CDR2 SYGVNS. V trimming: 6 bases; J trimming: 5 bases; junction bases outside the gene matches: 12. This CDR3 comprises 16 residues. Together with reference TRBV25-1 and TRBJ2-5, the CDR3 gives the full variable domain: EADIYQTPRYLVIGTGKKITLECSQTMGHDKMYWYQQDPGMELHLIHYSYGVNSTEKGDLSSESTVSRIRTEHFPLTLESARPSHTSQYLCASSPLAGTGVETQYFGPGTRLLVL.

V is TRBV6-5 and J is TRBJ2-3; 12 positions agree with TRBD2. Germline V gene lookup returns CDR1 MNHEY and CDR2 SVGAGI. The V gene end was trimmed by 6 bases and the J gene end by 4 bases; junction bases not matched to a gene: 5. The CDR3 is 15 amino acids. The CDR3 DNA reads TGTGCCAGCAGCCCTAGCGGGAGGGGCCCAGATACGCAGTATTTT. Its protein is CASSPSGRGPDTQYF.

The V and J genes are TRBV7-2 and TRBJ2-7, with TRBD2 matching 8 bases. V trimming: 5 bases; J trimming: 4 bases; junction bases outside the gene matches: 7. Germline V gene sequence: CDR1 SGHTA, CDR2 FQGNSA. The CDR3 has 14 amino acids. CDR3 DNA sequence: TGTGCCAGCAGCGCCACTAGCGGCGGGTACGAGCAGTACTTC. This codes for CASSATSGGYEQYF.

This chain uses TRBV9 with TRBJ1-4; D is unclear. The CDR3 loop spans 14 amino acids. V dropped 5 bases and J dropped 0 bases, with 8 bases sitting between them. Germline CDR1 and CDR2: SGDLS and YYNGEE. CDR3 nucleotide sequence: TGTGCCAGCAGTCCATCATCAACTAATGAAAAACTGTTTTTT. Translated: CASSPSSTNEKLFF.

This clone was detected many times. The chain links TRBV2 to TRBJ1-1; D perhaps matches TRBD1 (6 bases). The germline V and J ends were trimmed by 7 bases and 8 bases, with 17 bases remaining between them. Per germline, CDR1 SNHLY and CDR2 FYNNEI. The CDR3 loop spans 13 amino acids. The CDR3 bases are TGTGCCAGCACCCCCGGGGGGGGCTCCGAAGCTTTCTTT. This encodes CASTPGGGSEAFF.

The chain recombines TRBV5-1 with TRBJ2-1; 12 nucleotides agree with TRBD1. This CDR3 contains 17 residues. CDR1 and CDR2 (germline): SGHRS, YFSETQ. The V gene end was trimmed by 4 bases and the J gene end by 8 bases; junction bases not matched to a gene: 13. The CDR3 spells CASSPDGTGGTRYEQFF. For the CDR3, the DNA is TGCGCCAGCAGCCCCGACGGGACAGGGGGCACCAGATATGAGCAGTTCTTC.

In its sample, this clone was seen a few times. The genes are TRBV9 and TRBJ2-7, with D possibly being TRBD1 (6 bases). The CDR3 contains 15 residues. V gave up 0 bases and J gave up 5 bases, with 15 bases separating them. CDR1 is SGDLS, CDR2 YYNGEE, per germline. The CDR3 region is CASSVGTELRHEQYF. The CDR3 DNA reads TGTGCCAGCAGCGTAGGGACAGAATTAAGACACGAGCAGTACTTC.

V usage is TRBV28 and J usage is TRBJ2-4; TRBD1 agrees at 8 bases. This CDR3 region has 14 residues. V dropped 4 bases and J dropped 8; count of bases not matched to a gene: 7. Germline CDR1 reads MDHEN; CDR2 reads SYDVKM. The CDR3 sequence is CASSSQGAGDIQYF. DNA for the CDR3: TGTGCCAGCAGTTCCCAGGGGGCTGGGGACATTCAGTACTTC.

The rearrangement uses TRBV19 and TRBJ1-2; 8 positions match TRBD1. CDR1 and CDR2 from the germline V gene are LNHDA and SQIVND (reference sequence). The CDR3 extends over 12 amino acids. Trimming at V came to 2 bases and at J to 8 bases, leaving 1 base not matched to a gene. The CDR3 DNA follows: TGTGCCAGTAGTATAAGGGACAGGGGCTACACCTTC. It specifies CASSIRDRGYTF.

The chain employs TRBV30 and TRBJ2-3; 9 bases are a match to TRBD1. Unmatched junction bases numbered 3, after V lost 2 bases and J lost 3 bases. CDR1 and CDR2 (germline): GTSNPN, SVGIG (reference sequence). The CDR3 is 14 residues long. The CDR3 coding sequence is TGTGCCTGGAGTAAACAGGGGGCGACAGATACGCAGTATTTT. Its protein is CAWSKQGATDTQYF.

There are a few counts of this clone. V and J are TRBV29-1 and TRBJ2-5; D not certain. Germline V gene data show CDR1 as SQVTM and CDR2 as ANQGSEA. Trimming cost V 7 bases and J 5 bases, with 11 bases left between them. The CDR3 loop spans 11 amino acids. The chain's CDR3 is CSAGVRETQYF. CDR3 bases: TGCAGCGCGGGTGTACGGGAGACCCAGTACTTC. The full variable domain, completed using reference TRBV29-1 and TRBJ2-5, is SAVISQKPSRDICQRGTSLTIQCQVDSQVTMMFWYRQQPGQSLTLIATANQGSEATYESGFVIDKFPISRPNLTFSTLTVSNMSPEDSSIYLCSAGVRETQYFGPGTRLLVL.

The chain employs TRBV7-2 and TRBJ2-7; 8 bases align to TRBD1. Germline CDR1 is SGHTA and CDR2 is FQGNSA. The CDR3 is 15 amino acids. Germline trimming cut 2 bases from V and 5 bases from J; bases unmatched to any gene: 8. CDR3 protein: CASSLRQGAFHEQYF. CDR3 DNA: TGTGCCAGCAGCTTAAGGCAGGGGGCCTTCCACGAGCAGTACTTC.

In its sample, this clone was seen a few times. The rearrangement links TRBV6-5 to TRBJ1-5, with a possible D match to TRBD1 (5 bases). The V and J ends lost 6 bases and 5 bases respectively, with 11 bases between them. Germline CDR1 and CDR2: MNHEY and SVGAGI. There are 13 residues in the CDR3. The CDR3 DNA reads as TGTGCCAGCAGCGACAGTGTGGATCAGCCCCAGCATTTT. This translates into CASSDSVDQPQHF.

The chain employs TRBV19 and TRBJ1-3; 10 nucleotides match TRBD1. The trim removed 1 base at V and 2 bases at J, leaving 2 bases unmatched. Germline CDR1 LNHDA, CDR2 SQIVND (reference sequence). This CDR3 is 16 amino acids long. The CDR3 region is CASSIGGQGAGNTIYF. DNA of the CDR3: TGTGCCAGTAGTATAGGAGGACAGGGGGCTGGAAACACCATATATTTT.

CDR3 in DNA: TGTGCCAGCACCCTTACGGGGGGGGTCTCCTACGAGCAGTACTTC. This encodes CASTLTGGVSYEQYF. The genes are TRBV7-2 and TRBJ2-7, with 8 positions matching TRBD2. Trimming at V came to 7 bases and at J to 0 bases, leaving 8 bases not matched to a gene. The V gene's germline CDR1 is SGHTA and CDR2 FQGNSA. The CDR3 has 15 amino acids.

As to this clone: The same CDR3 also results from other DNA sequences found in this sample. This sequence joins TRBV11-2 and TRBJ2-1; D is ambiguous. V lost 1 base to trimming and J lost 6 bases, with 7 bases between them. The CDR3 loop spans 13 amino acids. CDR1 is SGHAT, CDR2 FQNNGV, per germline. CDR3 bases: TGTGCCAGCAGCTTAGGAGGTAGCAATGAGCAGTTCTTC. This sequence encodes CASSLGGSNEQFF.

The gene calls are TRBV29-1 and TRBJ2-7; possibly TRBD2 for D (5 bases). This CDR3 comprises 13 residues. Germline V CDR1 and CDR2: SQVTM, ANQGSEA. V lost 4 bases, J lost 7 bases, and 17 bases lay in between. Here the CDR3 DNA reads TGCAGCGTTGGCAAACTAGTCCCCGCAGAGCAGTACTTC. Encoded protein: CSVGKLVPAEQYF.